This entry is about one T cell receptor beta chain. The data are from a study of blood T cell repertoires in COVID-19. Whole-study context: The analysed material was cDNA or gDNA that came from T cells, B-cell-depleted T cells, or PBMCs.

V lost 1 base, J lost 6 bases, and 16 bases lay in between. Germline CDR1 is MNHEY and CDR2 is SVGEGT. The CDR3 consists of 15 residues. In the source study's methods: How many nucleated cells were present was estimated from reference gene primer amplification. Clones were read by immunoSEQ multiplex PCR, and TCRdb kept only the in-frame ones, dropping some. The DNA gave D and trimming, while V, J and clone size come from that table. The sample has tens of thousands of clones; roughly 79% are singletons. V usage is TRBV6-2 or TRBV6-3 and J usage is TRBJ2-7, with D perhaps matching TRBD1 (6 bases). Specimen: peripheral blood. This TCR derives from a human donor in a cohort sampled during active COVID-19. The CDR3 bases are TGTGCCAGCAGTTACTGGGGCCGGGACACTGGCGAGCAGTACTTC. This codes for CASSYWGRDTGEQYF.